The present TCR beta chain was sequenced within a study of T-cell reconstitution after alpha-beta-depleted transplantation in children. V shed 4 bases and J shed 4 bases, with 11 bases lying between them. From germline, CDR1 is DFQATT and CDR2 SNEGSKA (reference sequence). This CDR3 region has 13 residues. At least ten counts were recorded for this clonotype. Its antigen is undetermined. Unique molecular identifiers were used in preparing the TCRbeta library. A single record per CDR3 protein comes from TCRdb applying MiXCR to the PCR reads. Altogether under 250,000 distinct CDR3 sequences are present, 5.5% to 7% being singletons, with the ten largest covering just over 5.5%. Findings of the study overall: Diversity of TCRbeta at day 60 was high in some patients, arising from surviving recipient T cells and thymic progenitors.

The material was PBMCs, obtained before TCRalphabeta/CD19-depleted stem cell transplant. The sequence was collected from a boy aged 2 to 9 with acute lymphoblastic leukemia, due to receive a stem cell transplant. This chain joins TRBV20-1 and TRBJ1-3; a weak D match, TRBD1 (6 bases). The CDR3, as DNA: TGCAGTGCTACTAGGAGGGGGGGAAACACCATATATTTT. This sequence encodes CSATRRGGNTIYF.